This T cell receptor (beta chain) was sequenced in a study of shared clonotypes between healthy human individuals. Assay: immunoSEQ multiplex PCR; the TCRdb copy retains only in-frame clones and omits some. The data contain about 470,000 clones, around 75% of them seen just once; the ten biggest clones take up less than 15%. Germline V gene data show CDR1 as WNHNN and CDR2 as SYGVQD (reference sequence). The CDR3 loop spans 14 amino acids. The V and J ends lost 2 bases and 5 bases, in that order; junction bases with no gene match: 6. The source is a middle-aged woman in good health. Some clones in this sample may be carry-over from other donors' samples. V and J are TRBV10-1 and TRBJ2-7; 7 nucleotides match TRBD2. What was sequenced was PBMCs. CDR3 protein: CASSEGGLGDEQYF. The DNA of the CDR3 is TGCGCCAGCAGTGAGGGTGGACTAGGAGACGAGCAGTACTTC.